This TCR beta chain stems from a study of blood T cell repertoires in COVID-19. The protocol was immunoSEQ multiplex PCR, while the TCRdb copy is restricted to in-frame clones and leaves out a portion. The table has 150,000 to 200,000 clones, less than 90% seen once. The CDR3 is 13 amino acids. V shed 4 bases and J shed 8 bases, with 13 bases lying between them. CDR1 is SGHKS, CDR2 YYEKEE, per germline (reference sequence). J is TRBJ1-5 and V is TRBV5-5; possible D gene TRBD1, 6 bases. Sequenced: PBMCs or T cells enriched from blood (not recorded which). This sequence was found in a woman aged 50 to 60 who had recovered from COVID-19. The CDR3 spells CASSAQRQEPQHF. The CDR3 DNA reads TGTGCCAGCAGCGCGCAACGACAGGAGCCCCAGCATTTT.